The rows below give T cell receptor beta chains drawn from one sample of a study of T cells in Graves' hyperthyroidism and ophthalmopathy. Each CDR3 protein is one row after TCRdb ran MiXCR on the multiplex PCR reads. The repertoire holds about 270,000 distinct CDR3 sequences, with over 20% as singletons. Sequenced input: blood. All receptors come from a woman between 35 and 50 years old with Graves' ophthalmopathy. The CDR3 runs from the conserved cysteine through the conserved F or W. A D gene is named only where the DNA matches it firmly. Only some rows state a clone size, as once, few, many or a class for expanded clones.

D: TRBD1; J: TRBJ2-2; size: many; V: TRBV6-1; DNA: TGTGCCAGCAGTGATAGGGACAGACAAGTTACCGGGGAGCTGTTTTTT; CDR3: CASSDRDRQVTGELFF
D: TRBD1; J: TRBJ1-1; size: NA; V: TRBV6-2/TRBV6-3; DNA: TGTGCCAGCAGTTACTCTGGCCAGGGGGACACTGAAGCTTTCTTT; CDR3: CASSYSGQGDTEAFF
D: TRBD2; J: TRBJ2-5; size: many; V: TRBV10-1; DNA: TGCGCCAGCAGCACAGGGGGGTTGGGACTAGCGATCGAGGAGACCCAGTACTTC; CDR3: CASSTGGLGLAIEETQYF
D: TRBD1; J: TRBJ2-7; size: few; V: TRBV11-2; DNA: TGTGCCAGCAGTCTTACCGGGACAGTCTGGTACGAGCAGTACTTC; CDR3: CASSLTGTVWYEQYF
D: NA; J: TRBJ1-3; size: NA; V: TRBV7-3; DNA: TGTGCCAGCAGCTTCTTTGTAGGTGGAAACACCATATATTTT; CDR3: CASSFFVGGNTIYF
D: NA; J: TRBJ1-5; size: many; V: TRBV30; DNA: TGTGCCTGGAGTATAGCGGGGTTGAATCAGCCCCAGCATTTT; CDR3: CAWSIAGLNQPQHF
D: NA; J: TRBJ2-5; size: many; V: TRBV12-3/TRBV12-4; DNA: TGTGCCAGCTGCCGGGGTATACGAGAGACCCAGTACTTC; CDR3: CASCRGIRETQYF
D: TRBD2; J: TRBJ2-5; size: few; V: TRBV5-1; DNA: TGCGCCAGCAACGGGAGGAGGAGGGAGACCCAGTACTTC; CDR3: CASNGRRRETQYF
D: NA; J: TRBJ2-7; size: few; V: TRBV3-1; DNA: TGTGCCAGCAGCCAACCGGGAGACCCCAACGAGCAGTACTTC; CDR3: CASSQPGDPNEQYF
D: NA; J: TRBJ2-2; size: many; V: TRBV6-2/TRBV6-3; DNA: TGTGCCAGCAGTTACTCGACTGGGGCTCCGAACACCGGGGAGCTGTTTTTT; CDR3: CASSYSTGAPNTGELFF
D: NA; J: TRBJ2-7; size: many; V: TRBV6-2/TRBV6-3; DNA: TGTGCCAGCAGTGACAGAAAATACGAGCAGTACTTC; CDR3: CASSDRKYEQYF
D: NA; J: TRBJ1-1; size: many; V: TRBV7-9; DNA: TGTGCCAGCAACCCTCCCTCAGTTAACACTGAAGCTTTCTTT; CDR3: CASNPPSVNTEAFF
D: TRBD2; J: TRBJ2-7; size: many; V: TRBV10-3; DNA: TGTGCCATCAGTGGTTGGCGGTCCGAGACTAGCGGTTTTAGCTCCTACGAGCAGTACTTC; CDR3: CAISGWRSETSGFSSYEQYF
D: NA; J: TRBJ1-5; size: few; V: TRBV19; DNA: TGTGCCAGTAGCACCCGGGGGGGGGGAGATAGCAATCAGCCCCAGCATTTT; CDR3: CASSTRGGGDSNQPQHF
D: NA; J: TRBJ2-7; size: few; V: TRBV20-1; DNA: TGCAGTGCTAGAGATCACAGGACAAATACCTACGAGCAGTACTTC; CDR3: CSARDHRTNTYEQYF
D: TRBD1; J: TRBJ1-5; size: many; V: TRBV30; DNA: TGTGCCTACTCGGGACAGCATAATCAGCCCCAGCATTTT; CDR3: CAYSGQHNQPQHF
D: TRBD1; J: TRBJ2-5; size: few; V: TRBV28; DNA: TGTGCCAGCAGTTCGGTCGACAGGGGGCTGGAGACCCAGTACTTC; CDR3: CASSSVDRGLETQYF
D: NA; J: TRBJ1-2; size: many; V: TRBV28; DNA: TGTGCCAGCAGCTCCCAGGGGACGTCCTATGGCTACACCTTC; CDR3: CASSSQGTSYGYTF
D: TRBD2; J: TRBJ2-3; size: many; V: TRBV7-2; DNA: TGTGCCAGCAGCTTAGCCGGCGGGACTAGCGGGTGGGATACGCAGTATTTT; CDR3: CASSLAGGTSGWDTQYF
D: TRBD2; J: TRBJ2-7; size: NA; V: TRBV7-8; DNA: TGTGCCAGCAGCTTAGTCGCCAGCGGGGCGTCCTACGAGCAGTACTTC; CDR3: CASSLVASGASYEQYF
D: NA; J: TRBJ2-7; size: NA; V: TRBV2; DNA: TGTGCCAGCACGGGGGCCAGAACCGGCTACGAGCAGTACTTC; CDR3: CASTGARTGYEQYF
D: NA; J: TRBJ1-5; size: NA; V: TRBV6-2/TRBV6-3; DNA: TGTGCCAGCAATCTCAGGGTGGATCAGCCCCAGCATTTT; CDR3: CASNLRVDQPQHF
D: TRBD1; J: TRBJ2-7; size: NA; V: TRBV19; DNA: TGTGCCAGTAGTAGGACAGGGTTGAGCGCCTACGAGCAGTACTTC; CDR3: CASSRTGLSAYEQYF
D: TRBD1; J: TRBJ2-5; size: NA; V: TRBV18; DNA: TGTGCCAGCTCCCGACAGGGGGACCTCACCGGAACCCAGTACTTC; CDR3: CASSRQGDLTGTQYF
D: TRBD1; J: TRBJ1-1; size: many; V: TRBV28; DNA: TGTGCCAGCAGTTTCGGCACAGGGGTTGAAGCTTTCTTT; CDR3: CASSFGTGVEAFF
D: NA; J: TRBJ2-5; size: NA; V: TRBV9; DNA: TGTGCCAGCAGCGGGACGTTAAAAGAGACCCAGTACTTC; CDR3: CASSGTLKETQYF
D: NA; J: TRBJ1-1; size: many; V: TRBV19; DNA: TGTGCCAGTAGTATCGGGACGGGGAACACTGAAGCTTTCTTT; CDR3: CASSIGTGNTEAFF
D: NA; J: TRBJ1-6; size: many; V: TRBV7-2; DNA: TGTGCCAGCAGCTCCACGGGGGGAAATTCACCCCTCCACTTT; CDR3: CASSSTGGNSPLHF
D: NA; J: TRBJ2-7; size: NA; V: TRBV28; DNA: TGTGCCAGCACACAGGGGGGGTACGAGCAGTACTTC; CDR3: CASTQGGYEQYF
D: NA; J: TRBJ1-5; size: NA; V: TRBV24-1; DNA: TGTGCCCAAAGGACAGAACCTCCCAATTATCAGCCCCAGCATTTT; CDR3: CAQRTEPPNYQPQHF
D: NA; J: TRBJ2-5; size: NA; V: TRBV7-2; DNA: TGTGCCAGCAAACAAATGTCCACAAGGGGGCAAGAGACCCAGTACTTC; CDR3: CASKQMSTRGQETQYF
D: NA; J: TRBJ1-5; size: NA; V: TRBV28; DNA: TGTGCCAGCAGCTCGACAGGTCAGCCCCAGCATTTT; CDR3: CASSSTGQPQHF
D: TRBD1; J: TRBJ2-2; size: many; V: TRBV9; DNA: TGTGCCAGCAGCGCCTGGACAGGGGGCTCGACCGGGGAGCTGTTTTTT; CDR3: CASSAWTGGSTGELFF
D: TRBD1; J: TRBJ1-2; size: NA; V: TRBV20-1; DNA: TGCAGTGCACATACGACAGGGTCTGGGGGCTACACCTTC; CDR3: CSAHTTGSGGYTF
D: TRBD1; J: TRBJ2-7; size: many; V: TRBV29-1; DNA: TGCAGCTTCCGACAGGGGAACGAGCAGTACTTC; CDR3: CSFRQGNEQYF
D: TRBD2; J: TRBJ2-5; size: many; V: TRBV27; DNA: TGTGCCAGCAGTTTTCGACTAGCGGGAGGGAGACAGGAGACCCAGTACTTC; CDR3: CASSFRLAGGRQETQYF
D: NA; J: TRBJ2-2; size: many; V: TRBV6-1; DNA: TGTGCCAGCAGTGACAGGGGAGCCGGGGAGCTGTTTTTT; CDR3: CASSDRGAGELFF
D: NA; J: TRBJ2-7; size: NA; V: TRBV12-3/TRBV12-4; DNA: TGTGCCAGCAGCAAGGGTTCGGACAGCTACGAGCAGTACTTC; CDR3: CASSKGSDSYEQYF
D: TRBD1; J: TRBJ2-4; size: many; V: TRBV3-1; DNA: TGTGCCAGCAGCCATTCCTCCGGGACAGGGGGGTCGGGGGCCAAAAACATTCAGTACTTC; CDR3: CASSHSSGTGGSGAKNIQYF
D: TRBD1; J: TRBJ1-4; size: many; V: TRBV24-1; DNA: TGTGCCACCAGTGACCCGGGACAGGGAGGCCGTGATAATGAAAAACTGTTTTTT; CDR3: CATSDPGQGGRDNEKLFF
D: TRBD1; J: TRBJ1-1; size: many; V: TRBV5-1; DNA: TGCGCCAGCAGCCTTTTTCCGGGACAGACAATGAACACTGAAGCTTTCTTT; CDR3: CASSLFPGQTMNTEAFF
D: NA; J: TRBJ1-2; size: once; V: TRBV2; DNA: TGTGCCAGCAGCGTACAGGATAACTATGGCTACACCTTC; CDR3: CASSVQDNYGYTF
D: NA; J: TRBJ2-5; size: NA; V: TRBV6-1; DNA: TGCGCCAGCAGTGAGTTTGGGGCCCAAGAGACCCAGTACTTC; CDR3: CASSEFGAQETQYF
D: TRBD2; J: TRBJ2-3; size: NA; V: TRBV9; DNA: TGTGCCATCAGCTTCGCGGGAGCCTCCACAGATACGCAGTATTTT; CDR3: CAISFAGASTDTQYF
D: TRBD2; J: TRBJ2-7; size: many; V: TRBV18; DNA: TGTGCCAGCTCACCACCCGGGGGTAGCGGGATTGGTTACGAGCAGTACTTC; CDR3: CASSPPGGSGIGYEQYF
D: NA; J: TRBJ2-2; size: many; V: TRBV11-2; DNA: TGTGCCAGCAGCCAGCAGCTTACCGGGGAGCTGTTTTTT; CDR3: CASSQQLTGELFF
D: NA; J: TRBJ1-5; size: many; V: TRBV11-2; DNA: TGTGCCAGCAGCCAGTGGGATAGCAATCAGCCCCAGCATTTT; CDR3: CASSQWDSNQPQHF
D: NA; J: TRBJ2-4; size: many; V: TRBV2; DNA: TGTGCCAGCAGTGCTATAGCATCTAATACAGGGAGTAAAAACATTCAGTACTTC; CDR3: CASSAIASNTGSKNIQYF
D: NA; J: TRBJ1-1; size: few; V: TRBV15; DNA: TGTGCCACCAGCAGCTCCGCTGAAGCTTTCTTT; CDR3: CATSSSAEAFF
D: NA; J: TRBJ1-1; size: NA; V: TRBV28; DNA: TGTGCCAGCAGTTTAGACAGAGGGATTGAAGCTTTCTTT; CDR3: CASSLDRGIEAFF
D: NA; J: TRBJ2-4; size: many; V: TRBV28; DNA: TGTGCCAGCAGCCCGCACCTACTAGCCAAAAACATTCAGTACTTC; CDR3: CASSPHLLAKNIQYF
D: NA; J: TRBJ1-3; size: NA; V: TRBV12-3/TRBV12-4; DNA: TGTGCCAGCAGTTTAAACAGTGGGGGAAACACCATATATTTT; CDR3: CASSLNSGGNTIYF
D: NA; J: TRBJ2-5; size: NA; V: TRBV28; DNA: TGTGCCAGCAGTTTAATCAGGGAAGGCCAGTACTTC; CDR3: CASSLIREGQYF
D: NA; J: TRBJ1-1; size: many; V: TRBV6-5; DNA: TGTGCCAGCAGTTACCTCGGGGAGGGCACTGAAGCTTTCTTT; CDR3: CASSYLGEGTEAFF
D: NA; J: TRBJ2-2; size: many; V: TRBV29-1; DNA: TGCAGCGTCAGTACCGGGCCTTACACCGGGGAGCTGTTTTTT; CDR3: CSVSTGPYTGELFF